Listed below are T cell receptor beta chains from one sample, sequenced in a study of blood T cell repertoires in COVID-19. Some clones are missing from TCRdb's copy, which holds only in-frame ones; the method was immunoSEQ multiplex PCR. This sample carries under 200,000 clones, roughly 87% of them seen once, and the ten largest clones take approximately 6.1%. The material sequenced was peripheral blood. The receptors stem from a woman aged 35 to 49 with acute or convalescent COVID-19. Both conserved end residues are part of each CDR3.

TRBJ2-2 | TRBV10-3 | CAMARAGRNTGELFF
TRBJ2-6 | TRBV2 | CASRLDSFSGANVLTF
TRBJ1-5 | TRBV10-3 | CAISGEGGNQPQHF
TRBJ1-6 | TRBV7-6 | CASSSGESRSPLHF
TRBJ2-1 | TRBV19 | CASSITGTGVYNEQFF
TRBJ2-7 | TRBV27 | CASSLVQGSYEQYF
TRBJ1-2 | TRBV2 | CASRVTGSNYGYTF
TRBJ2-1 | TRBV10-3 | CAIRGAGASDEQFF
TRBJ1-6 | TRBV28 | CASRPDRGYSPLHF
TRBJ1-1 | TRBV5-1 | CASSLDGHMNTEAFF
TRBJ1-1 | TRBV2 | CASIPPGGNTEAFF
TRBJ1-5 | TRBV28 | CASSFSSGTGSNQPQHF
TRBJ1-2 | TRBV13 | CAGKRQALSGYTF
TRBJ1-1 | TRBV7-9 | CATERQGITEAFF
TRBJ2-1 | TRBV29-1 | CSEGGAYSNHNEQFF
TRBJ2-1 | TRBV6-5 | CASSPTLAEYNEQFF
TRBJ2-4 | TRBV29-1 | CSVEWDRGDIQYF
TRBJ2-5 | TRBV28 | CASSFSTGGPQETQYF
TRBJ2-1 | TRBV2 | CASSEYGLAVLHEQFF
TRBJ1-2 | TRBV18 | CASSPDRQGGGYTF
TRBJ2-2 | TRBV7-8 | CASSGQGARTGELFF
TRBJ2-3 | TRBV4-2 | CASSQEAGGRDTQYF
TRBJ2-4 | TRBV4-2 | CASSQAAGGAKNIQYF
TRBJ2-7 | TRBV30 | CAWSRGGGRYEQYF
TRBJ2-7 | TRBV6-1 | CASSERLTSGSPSYEQYF
TRBJ1-2 | TRBV6-6 | CASSYEGQGGDYGYTF
TRBJ2-7 | TRBV7-9 | CASSSSGQGANEQYF
TRBJ1-4 | TRBV4-1 | CASSPNNYRYPNEKLFF
TRBJ2-3 | TRBV5-1 | CASSLGQSTDTQYF
TRBJ2-5 | TRBV15 | CATSGTGFQETQYF
TRBJ2-2 | TRBV5-5 | CASSQDRPTGELFF
TRBJ2-5 | TRBV19 | CASSHNRVETQYF
TRBJ2-5 | TRBV25-1 | CASSDNNGGWVEETQYF
TRBJ1-6 | TRBV2 | CASTYRVMTPLHF
TRBJ2-5 | TRBV13 | CASSSSSQETQYF
TRBJ2-2 | TRBV2 | CASSSRQVGDYANTGELFF